A few counts support the clone carrying this T cell receptor (beta chain). This entry comes from a study of blood T cell repertoires in COVID-19. The overall study: Some COVID-19 samples were acute and others convalescent; all came from the United States, Italy and Spain. PBMCs, B-cell-depleted T cells, or T cells provided the cDNA or gDNA that made up the material.

The germline V gene encodes CDR1 SQVTM and CDR2 ANQGSEA. V lost 6 bases and J lost 3, with 13 bases in between. The CDR3 consists of 13 residues. TCRdb's table, derived via immunoSEQ multiplex PCR, lists solely in-frame clones and lacks some. The sample lists a few hundred thousand clones, approximately 90% occurring once. This sequence originates from a man in his 70s with acute or convalescent COVID-19. Material for sequencing was peripheral blood. The chain has TRBV29-1 and TRBJ2-3; possible D gene TRBD2, 6 bases. Written as DNA, the CDR3 is TGCAGCGTCCCCCACGGGGGTACAGATACGCAGTATTTT. Encoded protein: CSVPHGGTDTQYF.